This T cell receptor beta chain appears in the sequencing data of a study of blood T cell repertoires in COVID-19 (dated by TCRdb to the early 2020s). A note on the overall study: The collaborator samples originated in the United States, Italy and Spain and spanned the acute and convalescent phases of COVID-19. The prospective study material was composed of cDNA or gDNA derived from T cells, B-cell-depleted T cells, or PBMCs. Subjects who had been exposed to COVID-19, were actively infected with it, or had recovered from it provided the deeply sampled blood TCRbeta repertoires that made up the dataset. The repertoires were released in a freely available public database meant as a resource for research on the immune response to SARS-CoV-2. The samples were drawn from the first 160 participants of the ongoing ImmuneRACE study and from 1,254 subjects provided by 6 global collaborators. A de-identified subject ID, COVID-19 status, age in years and sex were almost always included in the sample metadata. Where HLA class I and class II types were available, the types were taken from metadata supplied by the sample provider, not from assay-based typing.

TCRbeta CDR3 regions were amplified from genomic DNA by means of the immunoSEQ Assay, a bias-controlled multiplex PCR. In the authors' own workflow: The number of nucleated cells in each sample was estimated by amplification of reference gene primers within the assay. Sequence reads were collapsed and filtered to measure the absolute abundance of every unique TCRbeta CDR3 rearrangement. For each sample, productive Simpson clonality was calculated as the square root of Simpson's diversity index over productive rearrangements. TCRdb provides this immuneACCESS table in a form limited to in-frame rearrangements. Some clones are lacking; in checked studies, under half of them reflect an unresolved V gene, and why the rest are absent is not known. V, J and clone size are those of that table, while D and trimming were read from the DNA. This sample lists 150,000 to 200,000 clones; over 75% were detected once. The ten largest make up about 9.4% of the sample.

CDR1 and CDR2 were assigned from the germline V gene (reference sequence) as MNHEY and SMNVEV. Taken from cysteine to phenylalanine, the CDR3 has 13 residues. This entry keeps only the CDR3 DNA: 39 bases, framed from base 1. V and J are trimmed by 5 bases and 8 bases, and the gene matches miss 6 bases of the junction. Note on this clone: Its antigen remains undetermined. Qualities for individual bases were not recorded, and no much larger clone is one base off.

The collaborating institutions used their own protocols to collect whole blood in K2EDTA tubes. Collaborator samples were shipped for TCRbeta analysis as frozen whole blood, isolated PBMCs, or DNA extracted from either sample type. Overall results and qualifications from the work: The amount of clinical and demographic metadata varied by source and participant and was provided uncurated.

This TCR derives from an elderly woman with acute or convalescent COVID-19. The V gene is TRBV27 and the J gene is TRBJ1-2; the central 9 bases match TRBD1. Sequencing was carried out using peripheral blood. The sequenced DNA is TGTGCCAGCAGTCTGAACAGGGGGCAAGGCTACACCTTC. Its translation is CASSLNRGQGYTF.